The clone carrying this T cell receptor (beta chain) was seen a handful of times. This specimen belongs to a study of T-cell memory formation after mild COVID-19. Study overall: The two donors had largely donor-specific TCR clusters.

TCR alpha and TCR beta cDNA libraries carrying sample barcodes and UMIs were produced by 5'RACE using constant-segment primers. In TCRdb, the 5' RACE reads were re-called with MiXCR into one record per CDR3 protein. In the table there are over 150,000 distinct CDR3 sequences, about a fifth of which are singletons. The germline V and J ends were trimmed by 0 bases and 0 bases, with 11 bases remaining between them. Germline V gene data show CDR1 as DFQATT and CDR2 as SNEGSKA (reference sequence). The CDR3 contains 15 residues. The receptor comes from an adult woman who had mild COVID-19 (a few samples of this study predate the infection). Cell type and time point are not known. The V and J genes are TRBV20-1 and TRBJ1-1; D gene ambiguous. Material: PBMCs or a T cell subset sorted from them (not recorded which). For the CDR3, the DNA is TGCAGTGCTAGAGATTTGAACGGTATGAACACTGAAGCTTTCTTT. It specifies CSARDLNGMNTEAFF.